These T cell receptor beta chains were read from a single sample in a study of vaccination effects on CD4 cells after COVID-19. For these TCRs, the target antigens are not known. Using immunoSEQ multiplex PCR, the repertoire was profiled, and TCRdb retains in-frame clones only, with some absent. Of about 29,000 clones listed, 74% are singletons. The sequencing used CD4+ T cells from PBMCs cultured with HCoV-OC43 spike peptides, collected after COVID-19 vaccination. The receptors originated from a human donor who received a COVID-19 vaccine. The conserved cysteine and the conserved F or W are not part of the CDR3 here. Fields, in order: J gene, V gene, CDR3 protein.

j_call: TRBJ2-3; v_call: TRBV27; cdr3_aa: ASRLAGGRRDTQY
j_call: TRBJ1-5; v_call: TRBV30; cdr3_aa: AWRDGQKNQPQH
j_call: TRBJ2-1; v_call: TRBV27; cdr3_aa: ASSSTSGAYNEQF
j_call: TRBJ1-5; v_call: TRBV6-1; cdr3_aa: ASSEGRNQPQH
j_call: TRBJ2-3; v_call: TRBV2; cdr3_aa: ASSELGTFTDTQY
j_call: TRBJ1-1; v_call: TRBV6-5; cdr3_aa: ASSYSTGMNTEAF
j_call: TRBJ1-2; v_call: TRBV29-1; cdr3_aa: SVEGFVGAPERYGYT
j_call: TRBJ1-2; v_call: TRBV6-2/TRBV6-3; cdr3_aa: ASSVGGTLYGYT
j_call: TRBJ2-2; v_call: TRBV18; cdr3_aa: ASSQDHRGRFGELF
j_call: TRBJ2-4; v_call: TRBV6-1; cdr3_aa: ASSEAGDRAAIQY
j_call: TRBJ2-2; v_call: TRBV15; cdr3_aa: ATSSPKKMGELF
j_call: TRBJ2-5; v_call: TRBV11-3; cdr3_aa: ASSVGTGKAETQY
j_call: TRBJ1-2; v_call: TRBV3-1/TRBV3-2; cdr3_aa: ASSQDRKNT
j_call: TRBJ1-5; v_call: TRBV6-5; cdr3_aa: ASSYSMNTAGQPQH
j_call: TRBJ2-5; v_call: TRBV25-1; cdr3_aa: ASSDNRRTN
j_call: TRBJ1-1; v_call: TRBV21-1; cdr3_aa: ASSKEGTGTEKTGTEAF
j_call: TRBJ2-1; v_call: TRBV5-1; cdr3_aa: ASSLARGSYNEQF
j_call: TRBJ1-5; v_call: TRBV11-2; cdr3_aa: ASSPGQGNQPQH
j_call: TRBJ1-2; v_call: TRBV9; cdr3_aa: ASSVHGNDGPPT
j_call: TRBJ2-1; v_call: TRBV7-9; cdr3_aa: ASSEVGPVNEQF
j_call: TRBJ2-7; v_call: TRBV6-2/TRBV6-3; cdr3_aa: ASSSTGGGGGEQY
j_call: TRBJ2-1; v_call: TRBV4-2; cdr3_aa: ASSPLGRHNEQF
j_call: TRBJ1-1; v_call: TRBV5-8; cdr3_aa: ASRGQGSTEAF
j_call: TRBJ2-1; v_call: TRBV14; cdr3_aa: ASSRNGYNEQF
j_call: TRBJ1-6; v_call: TRBV5-5; cdr3_aa: ASSIRGLTSPLH
j_call: TRBJ2-5; v_call: TRBV29-1; cdr3_aa: SAQGHQETQY
j_call: TRBJ1-1; v_call: TRBV10-3; cdr3_aa: AISSGMTGGNTEAF
j_call: TRBJ2-3; v_call: TRBV4-2; cdr3_aa: ASSQDLAGGQDTQY
j_call: TRBJ1-5; v_call: TRBV5-1; cdr3_aa: ASSFPPSDRGLKGQPQH
j_call: TRBJ1-5; v_call: TRBV4-1; cdr3_aa: ASSQEPGRYQPQH
j_call: TRBJ1-4; v_call: TRBV19; cdr3_aa: ASSPHSATNEKLF
j_call: TRBJ2-1; v_call: TRBV27; cdr3_aa: ASRKGGQIYNEQF
j_call: TRBJ2-7; v_call: TRBV10-3; cdr3_aa: AISESKRAELYEQY
j_call: TRBJ2-5; v_call: TRBV7-2; cdr3_aa: ASSPGLLAGNVQETQY
j_call: TRBJ1-2; v_call: TRBV3-1/TRBV3-2; cdr3_aa: ASKGTAYGYT
j_call: TRBJ1-6; v_call: TRBV6-6; cdr3_aa: ASSRGQPVMALH
j_call: TRBJ2-1; v_call: TRBV7-9; cdr3_aa: ASSLVRQGEQF
j_call: TRBJ2-7; v_call: TRBV10-1; cdr3_aa: ASSEHRAVEQY
j_call: TRBJ1-2; v_call: TRBV19; cdr3_aa: ASSGDRGLYGYT
j_call: TRBJ2-1; v_call: TRBV7-9; cdr3_aa: ASSLVTGVEQF
j_call: TRBJ2-1; v_call: TRBV19; cdr3_aa: ASSIQGAWNEQF